The 30 T cell receptor beta chains below were found in one sample sequenced in a study of blood T cell repertoires in COVID-19. Only in-frame clones appear in the TCRdb table, and some are missing; sequencing was by immunoSEQ multiplex PCR. The sample shows about 310,000 clones, roughly 84% of them seen only once. Sequenced: peripheral blood. The receptor set was obtained from a man in his fifties with active or convalescent COVID-19.

The chain combines TRBV20-1 with TRBJ2-1; 7 bases align to TRBD2. CDR3 length: 11 amino acids. V dropped 6 bases and J dropped 11; count of bases not matched to a gene: 7. Germline-derived CDR1 and CDR2 are DFQATT and SNEGSKA (reference sequence). CDR3 loop: CSAMTSTKQFF. The CDR3 region has the DNA TGCAGTGCGATGACTAGCACTAAGCAGTTCTTC.

The chain has TRBV7-9 and TRBJ1-2; D is uncertain. Germline V gene data show CDR1 as SEHNR and CDR2 as FQNEAQ (reference sequence). The CDR3 is 15 amino acids. V was cut by 1 base and J by 2 bases, with 11 bases left in between. The CDR3 coding sequence is TGTGCCAGCAGCTTAGGAGTAGAGGCGAACTATGGCTACACCTTC. As protein: CASSLGVEANYGYTF.

The chain is built from TRBV7-9 and TRBJ2-3, with 12 bases aligning to TRBD1. CDR1 and CDR2 (germline): SEHNR, FQNEAQ (reference sequence). V trimming: 5 bases; J trimming: 6 bases; junction bases outside the gene matches: 3. The CDR3 has 14 residues. The CDR3 region is CASSPGQGADTQYF. The CDR3 DNA is TGTGCCAGCAGCCCGGGACAGGGGGCCGATACGCAGTATTTT.

This rearrangement joins TRBV5-8 to TRBJ2-5; the D gene is possibly TRBD1 (6 bases). This CDR3 is built from 16 residues. V dropped 3 bases and J dropped 5 bases, with 20 bases sitting between them. Germline V CDR1 and CDR2: SGHTS, YDEGEE. The CDR3 nucleotides are TGTGCCAGCAGCTCGCAAGAGATGACAGGCGACGAGACCCAGTACTTC. This translates into CASSSQEMTGDETQYF.

This clone has only a few counts. The chain is built from TRBV2 and TRBJ2-7, with D tentatively TRBD1 (6 bases). V lost 8 bases and J 4 bases, leaving 21 bases between the germline ends. Germline loops: CDR1 SNHLY, CDR2 FYNNEI. This CDR3 spans 15 amino acids. CDR3 amino acids: CASSYRVGASYEQYF. The CDR3 DNA follows: TGTGCCAGCTCCTACAGGGTAGGCGCCTCATACGAGCAGTACTTC.

This chain connects TRBV7-8 to TRBJ2-2; D not resolved. The V end lost 5 bases, the J end lost 0 bases, and 19 bases lay between the germline ends. The germline CDR1 and CDR2 sequences are SGHVS and FQNEAQ. The CDR3 runs to 18 residues. CDR3 sequence reads: CASSQLSRVHANTGELFF. CDR3 DNA: TGTGCCAGCAGCCAGCTTAGCCGCGTACACGCGAACACCGGGGAGCTGTTTTTT.

V gene TRBV7-7 combines with J gene TRBJ1-2; 10 nucleotides agree with TRBD1. The CDR3 length is 14 residues. Germline V gene lookup returns CDR1 SSHAT and CDR2 FNYEAQ (reference sequence). Trimming cost V 4 bases and J 4 bases; bases outside gene matches: 3. CDR3 loop: CASSSGDRGYGYTF. The CDR3 DNA reads TGTGCCAGCAGCTCTGGGGACAGGGGCTATGGCTACACCTTC. The variable domain in full, with the rest retrieved from reference TRBV7-7 and TRBJ1-2, is GAGVSQSPRYKVTKRGQDVTLRCDPISSHATLYWYQQALGQGPEFLTYFNYEAQPDKSGLPSDRFSAERPEGSISTLTIQRTEQRDSAMYRCASSSGDRGYGYTFGSGTRLTVV.

The genes are TRBV6-5 and TRBJ1-1; D is unclear. With 5 bases removed from V and 3 bases from J, the gap between germline ends came to 7 bases. The CDR3 spans 12 residues. Germline V lookup: CDR1 MNHEY, CDR2 SVGAGI. This CDR3 reads CASSIAYTEAFF. The CDR3 DNA is TGTGCCAGCAGTATAGCGTACACTGAAGCTTTCTTT.

V and J are TRBV11-1 and TRBJ2-3; TRBD1 might be the D (6 bases). Germline CDR1 is SGHAT and CDR2 is FQDESV (reference sequence). The CDR3 is made up of 15 amino acids. V was shortened by 1 base and J by 4 bases, with 12 bases between the two germline ends. In DNA, the CDR3 is TGTGCCAGCAGCTTAGTTGGGACAAGGGCAGATACGCAGTATTTT. Translating it yields CASSLVGTRADTQYF. Full variable domain (missing parts from reference TRBV11-1 and TRBJ2-3): EAEVAQSPRYKITEKSQAVAFWCDPISGHATLYWYRQILGQGPELLVQFQDESVVDDSQLPKDRFSAERLKGVDSTLKIQPAELGDSAMYLCASSLVGTRADTQYFGPGTRLTVL.

The chain recombines TRBV12-3 or TRBV12-4 with TRBJ1-1; the match to TRBD1 covers 12 bases. V was pared by 4 bases and J by 11 bases, with 5 bases of the junction left unmatched. This CDR3 has 13 amino acids. CDR3 sequence: CASSSGQGASAFF. The CDR3 DNA sequence: TGTGCCAGCAGTTCGGGACAGGGGGCTTCCGCTTTCTTT.

The chain recombines TRBV6-6 with TRBJ1-2; D not resolved. Germline loops: CDR1 MNHNY, CDR2 SVGAGI (reference sequence). The CDR3 has 13 residues. V was clipped by 5 bases and J by 4 bases, with 11 bases between them. The DNA for the CDR3 is TGTGCCAGCAGTCAAACGACGGGCTATGGCTACACCTTC. This sequence encodes CASSQTTGYGYTF.

This sequence joins TRBV11-2 and TRBJ2-5; 12 positions agree with TRBD2. With V trimmed by 2 bases and J by 0 bases, 1 base remained unmatched. The CDR3 is made up of 16 amino acids. Germline CDR1 SGHAT, CDR2 FQNNGV. CDR3 in amino acids: CASSLTSGRHQETQYF. In DNA form, the CDR3 reads TGTGCCAGCAGCTTAACTAGCGGGAGGCACCAAGAGACCCAGTACTTC.

The chain couples TRBV6-5 to TRBJ1-1; TRBD1 aligns across 11 bases. Germline CDR1 MNHEY, CDR2 SVGAGI. CDR3 length: 13 residues. V gave up 7 bases and J gave up 5 bases; unmatched junction bases: 3. CDR3 residues: CASKDRGLTEAFF. The CDR3 DNA sequence: TGTGCCAGCAAGGACAGGGGGCTAACTGAAGCTTTCTTT.

The genes are TRBV3-1 (or the pseudogene TRBV3-2) and TRBJ2-1; D remains unclear. There are 15 residues in the CDR3. The germline V gene encodes CDR1 LGHDT and CDR2 YNNKEL (reference sequence). Trimming cost V 4 bases and J 1 base, with 11 bases left between them. The CDR3 nucleotides are TGTGCCAGCAGCCGAGACCTAAATTCCTACAATGAGCAGTTCTTC. Residues: CASSRDLNSYNEQFF.

This clone was found once. The V and J genes are TRBV30 and TRBJ2-3; D remains unclear. This CDR3 comprises 13 residues. The germline gives CDR1 GTSNPN, CDR2 SVGIG (reference sequence). V dropped 4 bases and J dropped 2 bases, with 10 bases sitting between them. For the CDR3, the DNA is TGTGCCTGGACTATACAGCCCACAGATACGCAGTATTTT. Amino acid sequence: CAWTIQPTDTQYF.

This chain joins TRBV11-2 and TRBJ1-2; the D gene is possibly TRBD1 (6 bases). Trimming removed 5 bases from V and 4 bases from J, with 14 bases in between. Per germline, CDR1 SGHAT and CDR2 FQNNGV. The CDR3 has 14 residues. The CDR3 loop is CASSPTGSSYGYTF. The CDR3 DNA reads as TGTGCCAGCAGCCCAACAGGGTCAAGCTATGGCTACACCTTC.

The DNA for the CDR3 is TGCGCCAGCAGCTTTGGGGCCCAAGAGACCCAGTACTTC. Translated: CASSFGAQETQYF. The chain uses TRBV5-1 and TRBJ2-5, with D perhaps TRBD1 (5 bases). V lost 2 bases, J lost 1 base, and 6 bases lay in between. Germline V gene data show CDR1 as SGHRS and CDR2 as YFSETQ. The CDR3 contains 13 residues.

The chain couples TRBV28 to TRBJ1-5; perhaps TRBD1 as D (5 bases). V gave up 6 bases and J gave up 2 bases, with 14 bases separating them. The length of the CDR3 is 15 residues. Germline V gives CDR1 MDHEN, CDR2 SYDVKM. CDR3 DNA: TGTGCCAGCAGATCCGGGGGTTTGGGCAATCAGCCCCAGCATTTT. It yields the protein CASRSGGLGNQPQHF. The complete variable domain, with remaining parts taken from reference TRBV28 and TRBJ1-5, reads DVKVTQSSRYLVKRTGEKVFLECVQDMDHENMFWYRQDPGLGLRLIYFSYDVKMKEKGDIPEGYSVSREKKERFSLILESASTNQTSMYLCASRSGGLGNQPQHFGDGTRLSIL.

The rearrangement joins TRBV2 to TRBJ2-5; D call uncertain. This CDR3 spans 13 amino acids. The germline CDR1 and CDR2 sequences are SNHLY and FYNNEI. V lost 10 bases and J 5 bases, leaving 17 bases between the germline ends. CDR3: CANRLPPEETQYF. CDR3 DNA: TGTGCCAACCGACTTCCCCCCGAGGAGACCCAGTACTTC.

J is TRBJ2-7 and V is TRBV18, with D tentatively TRBD2 (6 bases). This CDR3 spans 13 amino acids. The V and J ends lost 1 base and 6 bases respectively, with 10 bases between them. In germline, CDR1 is KGHSH, CDR2 LQKENI. CDR3 nucleotides: TGTGCCAGCTCACCACGGCCGGAGGGCGAGCAGTACTTC. Its translation is CASSPRPEGEQYF.

The V gene is TRBV3-1 (or the pseudogene TRBV3-2), the J gene TRBJ1-1; D is perhaps TRBD1 (5 bases). The CDR3 is made up of 14 amino acids. Trimming left V 2 bases short and J 2 bases short, with 9 bases between. Germline V lookup: CDR1 LGHDT, CDR2 YNNKEL (reference sequence). The CDR3 region has the DNA TGTGCCAGCAGCCAACAGGGAGGCAACACTGAAGCTTTCTTT. Translating it yields CASSQQGGNTEAFF.

This clone was observed a single time. V and J are TRBV24-1 and TRBJ1-2, with D maybe TRBD1 (6 bases). CDR3 length: 13 amino acids. Germline assignment: CDR1 KGHDR and CDR2 SFDVKD. Trimming pared 1 base from V and 4 bases from J, leaving 6 bases between. The CDR3 bases are TGTGCCACCAGTGATTTAGGGGGCTATGGCTACACCTTC. This sequence encodes CATSDLGGYGYTF.

A remark on this clone: This same CDR3 is encoded by further DNA sequences in the sample. The chain carries TRBV30 and TRBJ1-5; 7 bases are a match to TRBD1. The CDR3 is 14 amino acids. The ends lost 0 bases at V and 5 bases at J; junction bases unmatched: 4. Per the germline V gene, CDR1 is GTSNPN and CDR2 is SVGIG (reference sequence). The CDR3 DNA sequence: TGTGCCTGGAGTGTCCGGGACAGCTATCAGCCCCAGCATTTT. Its protein is CAWSVRDSYQPQHF.

This clone was counted only a few times. This chain joins TRBV7-2 and TRBJ1-3; D is undetermined. CDR1 SGHTA and CDR2 FQGNSA come from the germline V gene. This CDR3 has 15 amino acids. Trimming removed 1 base from V and 2 bases from J, with 9 bases in between. CDR3 in DNA: TGTGCCAGCAGCTTAGGAGGAGGAGCTGGAAACACCATATATTTT. Amino acid sequence: CASSLGGGAGNTIYF.

Turning to this clone: Within the sample, other DNA sequences also encode this same CDR3. CDR3 coding DNA: TGTGCCAGCAGCTTACAGGGGAACACTGAAGCTTTCTTT. Translation gives CASSLQGNTEAFF. This chain links TRBV7-2 with TRBJ1-1; a possible D gene is TRBD1 (5 bases). This CDR3 has 13 amino acids. Germline V CDR1 and CDR2: SGHTA, FQGNSA. Trimming stripped 2 bases from V and 1 base from J, with 5 bases between.

V gene TRBV6-6 combines with J gene TRBJ1-2; 9 nucleotides align to TRBD1. Germline V CDR1 and CDR2: MNHNY, SVGAGI (reference sequence). CDR3 length: 15 amino acids. V lost 5 bases and J lost 5; bases outside the gene matches: 9. The CDR3 coding sequence is TGTGCCAGCAGTACGGGGGACAGGGAAGGGTATGGCTACACCTTC. Its protein is CASSTGDREGYGYTF.

V is TRBV7-2 and J is TRBJ1-2, with 8 bases lining up with TRBD1. V dropped 1 base and J dropped 5; count of bases not matched to a gene: 12. The CDR3 extends over 17 amino acids. Germline V gene sequence: CDR1 SGHTA, CDR2 FQGNSA. CDR3 residues: CASSLVKAGGTGYGYTF. The DNA of the CDR3 is TGTGCCAGCAGCTTAGTCAAAGCCGGGGGGACAGGTTATGGCTACACCTTC.

The chain combines TRBV10-3 with TRBJ2-3, with 8 bases fitting TRBD1. V shed 4 bases, J shed 2 bases, and the junction held 2 bases outside the gene matches. The germline V gene has CDR1 ENHRY and CDR2 SYGVKD. The length of the CDR3 is 14 residues. CDR3: CAISGDRNTDTQYF. The CDR3 coding sequence is TGTGCCATCAGTGGGGACAGGAACACAGATACGCAGTATTTT.

The V and J genes are TRBV27 and TRBJ1-2; TRBD1 matches 10 bases. CDR3 length: 19 amino acids. Germline V gene sequence: CDR1 MNHEY, CDR2 SMNVEV (reference sequence). V lost 1 base and J lost 4; bases outside the gene matches: 15. CDR3 DNA sequence: TGTGCCAGCAGTTTATGGCCTCCGGGACAGGGGCCGATTAGCTATGGCTACACCTTC. Residues: CASSLWPPGQGPISYGYTF.

The chain carries TRBV9 and TRBJ1-5; D is unclear. CDR3 size: 13 residues. In germline, CDR1 is SGDLS, CDR2 YYNGEE. V was shortened by 0 bases and J by 5 bases, with 6 bases between the two germline ends. CDR3 sequence (DNA): TGTGCCAGCAGCGTAGGTCCAGATCAGCCCCAGCATTTT. Protein product: CASSVGPDQPQHF.